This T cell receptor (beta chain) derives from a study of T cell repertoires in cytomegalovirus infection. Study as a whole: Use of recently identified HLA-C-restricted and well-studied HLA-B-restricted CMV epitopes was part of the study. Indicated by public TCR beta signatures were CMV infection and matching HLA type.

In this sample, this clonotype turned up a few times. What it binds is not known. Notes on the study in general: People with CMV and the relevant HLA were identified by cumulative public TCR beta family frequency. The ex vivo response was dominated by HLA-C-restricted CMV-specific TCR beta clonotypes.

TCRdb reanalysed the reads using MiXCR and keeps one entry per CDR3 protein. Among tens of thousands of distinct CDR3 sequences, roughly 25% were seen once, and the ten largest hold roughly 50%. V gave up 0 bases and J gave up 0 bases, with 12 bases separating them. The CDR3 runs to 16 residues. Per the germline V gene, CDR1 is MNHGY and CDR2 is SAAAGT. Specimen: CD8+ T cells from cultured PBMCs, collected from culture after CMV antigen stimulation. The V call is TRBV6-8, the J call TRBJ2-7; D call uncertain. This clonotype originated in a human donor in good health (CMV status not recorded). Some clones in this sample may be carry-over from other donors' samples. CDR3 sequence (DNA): TGTGCCAGCAGTTACTCCGGGTATTCGAGCTCCTACGAGCAGTACTTC. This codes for CASSYSGYSSSYEQYF.